The 30 T cell receptor beta chains below all came from one sample that was sequenced in a study of blood T cell repertoires in COVID-19. Sequencing was performed with immunoSEQ multiplex PCR; in TCRdb, only in-frame clones are kept and a portion is missing. The repertoire holds 100,000 to 150,000 clones, with roughly 90% as singletons. The sample was peripheral blood. Receptor source: a man aged 55-75 years with COVID-19, enrolled during active disease.

This clone was observed a single time. The J gene is TRBJ2-4, the V gene TRBV6-5; D remains unclear. V lost 0 bases, J lost 0 bases, and 6 bases lay in between. The CDR3 is 15 residues long. Germline values: CDR1 MNHEY, CDR2 SVGAGI. The CDR3 reads CASSYSRIAKNIQYF. DNA of the CDR3: TGTGCCAGCAGTTACTCGAGGATAGCCAAAAACATTCAGTACTTC.

This clone has only one observation. The chain employs TRBV14 and TRBJ2-1, with a weak D call TRBD2 (5 bases). This CDR3 contains 17 residues. The germline CDR1 and CDR2 sequences are SGHDN and FVKESK. V lost 5 bases and J 0 bases, leaving 17 bases between the germline ends. The chain's CDR3 is CASSDLPRGASYNEQFF. The CDR3 nucleotides are TGTGCCAGCAGCGACCTTCCTCGGGGAGCCTCCTACAATGAGCAGTTCTTC.

This rearrangement joins TRBV6-6 to TRBJ1-5, with 8 bases identical to TRBD1. Germline CDR1 and CDR2: MNHNY and SVGAGI (reference sequence). The CDR3 length is 14 residues. Trimming took 6 bases from V and 2 from J; bases not matched to a gene: 3. The CDR3 loop reads CASRSTGGNQPQHF. The CDR3 coding sequence is TGTGCCAGCAGGTCGACAGGGGGCAATCAGCCCCAGCATTTT.

The chain employs TRBV29-1 and TRBJ2-5; D is unresolved. CDR1 and CDR2 (germline): SQVTM, ANQGSEA. V lost 1 base, J lost 3 bases, and 9 bases lay in between. The length of the CDR3 is 13 residues. CDR3 DNA: TGCAGCGTTGAAGGTATCGGTAAAGAGACCCAGTACTTC. Residues: CSVEGIGKETQYF.

The chain recombines TRBV6-1 with TRBJ2-2, with 11 bases fitting TRBD2. This CDR3 spans 18 amino acids. V lost 3 bases and J lost 7; bases outside the gene matches: 13. Germline V gene data show CDR1 as MNHNS and CDR2 as SASEGT. The CDR3 nucleotides read TGTGCCAGCAGTGAGGGATTAGCGGGAGGGCCGCAAGGCGGGGAGCTGTTTTTT. This translates into CASSEGLAGGPQGGELFF.

V gene TRBV30 combines with J gene TRBJ2-7; 7 bases are shared with TRBD1. This CDR3 contains 13 residues. J was trimmed by 6 bases and V by 0 bases; bases with no gene match: 5. Germline CDR1 is GTSNPN and CDR2 is SVGIG (reference sequence). CDR3 nucleotide sequence: TGTGCCTGGAGTGTAATACAGGGGTCCGAGCAGTACTTC. As protein: CAWSVIQGSEQYF.

The V and J genes are TRBV14 and TRBJ1-2, with D uncertain. The CDR3 is made up of 11 amino acids. CDR1 and CDR2 (germline): SGHDN, FVKESK. The ends were cut back, 3 bases at V and 5 bases at J, with 4 bases in the middle. The CDR3 DNA follows: TGTGCCAGCAGCCACGGGTATGGCTACACCTTC. As protein: CASSHGYGYTF.

The chain recombines TRBV6-5 with TRBJ1-5; D ambiguous. V lost 7 bases and J 9 bases, leaving 13 bases between the germline ends. There are 12 residues in the CDR3. Germline V lookup: CDR1 MNHEY, CDR2 SVGAGI. CDR3 protein: CASTFSTGPQHF. The CDR3 DNA sequence: TGTGCCAGCACTTTTTCGACGGGGCCCCAGCATTTT.

This clone has only one observation. The CDR3 DNA reads as TGTGCCAGCAGTGAATTGGGGGGGCCGTACACAGATACGCAGTATTTT. Amino acid sequence: CASSELGGPYTDTQYF. V gene TRBV6-1 combines with J gene TRBJ2-3, with D possibly matching TRBD2 (7 bases). The CDR3 extends over 16 amino acids. With 2 bases removed from V and 2 bases from J, the gap between germline ends came to 14 bases. CDR1 MNHNS and CDR2 SASEGT come from the germline V gene.

The chain joins TRBV5-1 to TRBJ1-1; TRBD1 matches at 7 bases. Losses at the gene ends were 4 bases for V and 0 bases for J; bases not matched to a gene: 15. In germline, CDR1 is SGHRS, CDR2 YFSETQ. The CDR3 is 18 residues long. CDR3 in amino acids: CASSPPTGTEHMNTEAFF. Written as DNA, the CDR3 is TGCGCCAGCAGCCCACCCACCGGGACAGAACACATGAACACTGAAGCTTTCTTT.

V is TRBV28 and J is TRBJ1-1; weak D call: TRBD1 (6 bases). Germline CDR1 is MDHEN and CDR2 is SYDVKM. The V end lost 5 bases, the J end lost 0 bases, and 13 bases lay between the germline ends. This CDR3 is 15 amino acids long. CDR3 loop: CASSVTGAMNTEAFF. CDR3 coding DNA: TGTGCCAGCAGTGTGACAGGCGCCATGAACACTGAAGCTTTCTTT.

As DNA, the CDR3 is TGTGCCAGCAGCGGGGGACAGGGGGCTTTTTACGAGCAGTACTTC. This encodes CASSGGQGAFYEQYF. The chain combines TRBV5-4 with TRBJ2-7, with 12 bases lining up with TRBD1. Germline assignment: CDR1 SGHNT and CDR2 YYREEE (reference sequence). The CDR3 spans 15 residues. After removal of 4 bases from V and 4 bases from J, the junction contained 6 bases not matched to a gene. Full variable domain (missing parts from reference TRBV5-4 and TRBJ2-7): ETGVTQSPTHLIKTRGQQVTLRCSSQSGHNTVSWYQQALGQGPQFIFQYYREEENGRGNFPPRFSGLQFPNYSSELNVNALELDDSALYLCASSGGQGAFYEQYFGPGTRLTVT.

V is TRBV3-1 (or the pseudogene TRBV3-2) and J is TRBJ2-1; 11 positions match TRBD1. CDR1 and CDR2 (germline): LGHDT, YNNKEL (reference sequence). This CDR3 contains 13 residues. V dropped 5 bases and J dropped 9; count of bases not matched to a gene: 3. CDR3 region: CASSGQGAGEQFF. In nucleotides, the CDR3 is TGTGCCAGCAGCGGACAGGGGGCCGGTGAGCAGTTCTTC.

The chain employs TRBV30 and TRBJ1-1; a weak D match, TRBD1 (5 bases). CDR1 and CDR2 from the germline V gene are GTSNPN and SVGIG (reference sequence). The V and J ends lost 2 bases and 1 base respectively, with 11 bases between them. The CDR3 runs to 14 residues. CDR3 nucleotides: TGTGCCTGGAGTAGGGGTTGGGGGAACACTGAAGCTTTCTTT. This sequence encodes CAWSRGWGNTEAFF.

As DNA, the CDR3 is TGTGCCAGCAGCCTAAATAGCGGGAGTGGCACAGATACGCAGTATTTT. Protein: CASSLNSGSGTDTQYF. This rearrangement joins TRBV7-3 to TRBJ2-3; 9 positions match TRBD2. J was trimmed by 1 base and V by 5 bases; bases with no gene match: 7. This CDR3 comprises 16 residues. Germline loops: CDR1 SGHTA, CDR2 FQGTGA. Using reference TRBV7-3 and TRBJ2-3 for the parts outside the CDR3, the full variable domain is GAGVSQTPSNKVTEKGKYVELRCDPISGHTALYWYRQSLGQGPEFLIYFQGTGAADDSGLPNDRFFAVRPEGSVSTLKIQRTERGDSAVYLCASSLNSGSGTDTQYFGPGTRLTVL.

The J gene is TRBJ1-1, the V gene TRBV10-2, with TRBD1 identical over 7 bases. Trimming removed 3 bases from V and 3 bases from J; junction bases left unmatched: 7. The CDR3 covers 15 residues. Germline-derived CDR1 and CDR2 are WSHSY and SAAADI. The CDR3 sequence: CASSDRGIEDTEAFF. The CDR3 DNA follows: TGCGCCAGCAGTGACAGGGGGATTGAGGACACTGAAGCTTTCTTT.

The chain has TRBV6-5 and TRBJ1-1; TRBD1 matches 7 bases. V lost 6 bases to trimming and J lost 0 bases; unmatched junction nucleotides: 4. CDR1 and CDR2 (germline): MNHEY, SVGAGI. The CDR3 loop spans 14 amino acids. This CDR3 is CASRGQIMNTEAFF. The CDR3 DNA follows: TGTGCCAGCAGGGGACAGATCATGAACACTGAAGCTTTCTTT.

This chain links TRBV7-2 with TRBJ1-5; 11 bases map to TRBD1. The CDR3 is 16 amino acids. The trim removed 1 base at V and 9 bases at J, leaving 8 bases unmatched. Germline V CDR1 and CDR2: SGHTA, FQGNSA. CDR3 in amino acids: CASSLEGQGAFRPQHF. The CDR3 region has the DNA TGTGCCAGCAGCTTAGAAGGACAGGGGGCGTTTCGGCCCCAGCATTTT.

The rearrangement links TRBV11-3 to TRBJ2-1; 11 positions agree with TRBD2. In germline, CDR1 is SGHNT, CDR2 YENEEA. The CDR3 covers 16 residues. J lost 1 base, V lost 5 bases, and 4 bases had no gene match. This chain's CDR3 is CASSVGLAGSYNEQFF. The CDR3, as DNA: TGTGCCAGCAGCGTCGGACTAGCGGGTTCCTACAATGAGCAGTTCTTC. Supplemented by reference TRBV11-3 and TRBJ2-1, the full variable domain reads EAGVVQSPRYKIIEKKQPVAFWCNPISGHNTLYWYLQNLGQGPELLIRYENEEAVDDSQLPKDRFSAERLKGVDSTLKIQPAELGDSAVYLCASSVGLAGSYNEQFFGPGTRLTVL.

This sequence joins TRBV9 and TRBJ2-5, with 8 positions matching TRBD2. The CDR3 runs 15 residues. Unmatched junction bases numbered 5, after V lost 0 bases and J lost 4 bases. CDR1 SGDLS and CDR2 YYNGEE come from the germline V gene. CDR3 sequence (DNA): TGTGCCAGCAGCGTAGTGGGACTAGTAGGAGAGACCCAGTACTTC. Amino acid sequence: CASSVVGLVGETQYF.

The chain has TRBV15 and TRBJ2-1, with D perhaps TRBD2 (6 bases). V lost 1 base and J lost 8, with 12 bases in between. Germline CDR1 reads LNHNV; CDR2 reads YYDKDF (reference sequence). The CDR3 runs to 14 residues. CDR3: CATSRAGGRDEQFF. CDR3 coding DNA: TGTGCCACCAGCAGAGCAGGAGGGCGGGATGAGCAGTTCTTC.

This chain connects TRBV7-2 to TRBJ1-2, with unresolved D. CDR1 is SGHTA and CDR2 is FQGNSA in the germline V gene. This CDR3 region has 13 residues. Trimming removed 1 base at V and 2 bases at J, with 5 bases between. The CDR3 region has the DNA TGTGCCAGCAGCTTAGTCGGGAACTATGGCTACACCTTC. It translates to CASSLVGNYGYTF.

Turning to this clone: The junction departs from the called germline gene at one end, perhaps through a read error. This CDR3 is also generated by other DNA sequences in the sample. V gene TRBV5-1 combines with J gene TRBJ2-1; no definite D call. The germline gives CDR1 SGHRS, CDR2 YFSETQ. CDR3 length: 14 amino acids. In DNA form, the CDR3 reads TGCGCCAGCAGCTTGGACACCTCAGACAACGAGCAGTTCTTC. Amino acids: CASSLDTSDNEQFF.

The rearrangement joins TRBV5-1 to TRBJ1-4, with no clear D. Trimming left V 5 bases short and J 11 bases short, with 7 bases between. CDR1 is SGHRS, CDR2 YFSETQ, per germline. CDR3 size: 10 residues. The CDR3 region is CASSGAKLFF. DNA of the CDR3: TGCGCCAGCAGTGGAGCGAAACTGTTTTTT.

In DNA, the CDR3 is TGTGCCAGTAGTAAGGGGACAGGGCGAAACAGCAATCAGCCCCAGCATTTT. Translated, it gives CASSKGTGRNSNQPQHF. The rearrangement links TRBV19 to TRBJ1-5; 9 bases are shared with TRBD1. The V and J ends lost 4 bases and 1 base, in that order; junction bases with no gene match: 8. The CDR3 has 17 residues. Germline V CDR1 and CDR2: LNHDA, SQIVND (reference sequence).

The chain uses TRBV5-4 and TRBJ2-1; 8 positions agree with TRBD1. CDR1 and CDR2 from the germline V gene are SGHNT and YYREEE (reference sequence). Trimming at V came to 1 base and at J to 5 bases, leaving 5 bases not matched to a gene. There are 15 residues in the CDR3. CDR3: CASSLRQGAHNEQFF. For the CDR3, the DNA is TGTGCCAGCAGCTTGAGGCAGGGGGCCCACAATGAGCAGTTCTTC.

The rearrangement joins TRBV15 to TRBJ1-5, with D maybe TRBD1 (5 bases). Germline V CDR1 and CDR2: LNHNV, YYDKDF (reference sequence). Trimming pared 5 bases from V and 0 bases from J, leaving 11 bases between. The CDR3 has 15 amino acids. The CDR3 DNA reads TGTGCCACCAGCGGCAGACAGTATAGCAATCAGCCCCAGCATTTT. It is translated as CATSGRQYSNQPQHF.

This chain connects TRBV7-9 to TRBJ2-7; 13 bases fit TRBD2. V lost 6 bases and J lost 2; bases outside the gene matches: 7. Germline-derived CDR1 and CDR2 are SEHNR and FQNEAQ (reference sequence). This CDR3 has 16 amino acids. The CDR3 region is CASSPGLAGVPYEQYF. The DNA of the CDR3 is TGTGCCAGCAGTCCCGGACTAGCGGGAGTCCCCTACGAGCAGTACTTC.

The chain has TRBV4-1 and TRBJ1-2, with D possibly being TRBD1 (5 bases). The CDR3 covers 15 residues. Trimming pared 1 base from V and 3 bases from J, leaving 12 bases between. Germline CDR1 and CDR2: MGHRA and YSYEKL. The CDR3 is CASSQGGRDHYGYTF. In DNA, the CDR3 is TGCGCCAGCAGCCAAGGGGGCAGGGATCACTATGGCTACACCTTC.

The chain combines TRBV4-1 with TRBJ2-7, with TRBD2 matching over 8 bases. V shed 0 bases, J shed 3 bases, and the junction held 10 bases outside the gene matches. CDR3 length: 17 amino acids. Looked up from germline, CDR1 is MGHRA and CDR2 is YSYEKL. The CDR3 protein is CASSQEMGLGGLYEQYF. CDR3 nucleotide sequence: TGCGCCAGCAGCCAAGAAATGGGACTAGGAGGACTCTACGAGCAGTACTTC.